This T cell receptor beta chain was captured in a study of glioma-infiltrating T cells after dendritic cell vaccination. On the study more broadly: The vaccine used monocyte-derived dendritic cells pulsed overnight with autologous tumor lysate.

Time point of the sample: after dendritic cell vaccination, including at tumor progression/relapse. Patients had residual fresh-frozen tumor tissue and more than two years of survival data. PBMC sampling occurred before vaccination, two weeks after the third dose, and at progression. The table came from immunoSEQ multiplex PCR; TCRdb's copy has only in-frame clones and leaves some out. Of 70,000 to 90,000 clones in the sample, roughly 80% were seen once. About this clone itself: Its specificity is not known. Only one base separates this from a far larger clonotype, so it likely reflects a read error.

The V end was cut by 7 bases, the J end by 9 bases, with 19 bases between. Germline CDR1 and CDR2: SNHLY and FYNNEI. There are 15 residues in the CDR3. Study-wide results and caveats: TCR clonality showed no direct relationship with survival.

The sequenced sample was blood, obtained after dendritic cell vaccination. The V and J genes are TRBV2 and TRBJ1-6; possibly TRBD1 for D (6 bases). This sequence originates from a human donor with glioblastoma. CDR3 sequence reads: CASTEAAQGTSPLHF. The CDR3 DNA follows: TGTGCCAGCACTGAGGCTGCACAGGGTACTTCACCCCTCCACTTT.